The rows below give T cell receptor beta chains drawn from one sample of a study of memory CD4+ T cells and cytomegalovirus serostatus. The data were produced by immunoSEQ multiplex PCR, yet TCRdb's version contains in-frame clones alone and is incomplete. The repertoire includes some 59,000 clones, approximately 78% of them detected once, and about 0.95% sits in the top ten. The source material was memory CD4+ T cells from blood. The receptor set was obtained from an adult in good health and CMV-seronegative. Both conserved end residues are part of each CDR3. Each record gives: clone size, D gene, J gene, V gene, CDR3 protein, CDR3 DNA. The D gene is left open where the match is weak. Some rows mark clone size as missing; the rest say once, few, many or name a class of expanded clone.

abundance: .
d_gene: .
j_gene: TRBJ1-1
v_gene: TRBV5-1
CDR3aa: CASSLDKNTEAFF
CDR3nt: TGCGCCAGCAGTCTGGACAAGAACACTGAAGCTTTCTTT

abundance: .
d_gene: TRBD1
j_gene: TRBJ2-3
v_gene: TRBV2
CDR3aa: CASAGTGKPTDTQYF
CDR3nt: TGTGCCAGCGCTGGGACAGGCAAACCCACCGATACGCAGTATTTT

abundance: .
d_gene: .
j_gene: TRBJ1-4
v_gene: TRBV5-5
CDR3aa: CASSPWVGGQGEKLFF
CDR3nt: TGTGCCAGCAGCCCCTGGGTGGGGGGGCAGGGTGAAAAACTGTTTTTT

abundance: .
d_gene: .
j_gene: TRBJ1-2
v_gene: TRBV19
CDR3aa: CASSTGHGYTF
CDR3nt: TGTGCCAGTAGTACGGGTCATGGCTACACCTTC

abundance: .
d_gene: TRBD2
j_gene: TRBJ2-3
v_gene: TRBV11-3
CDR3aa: CASSPGTSGGTDTQYF
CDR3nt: TGTGCCAGCAGCCCAGGGACTAGCGGGGGGACAGATACGCAGTATTTT

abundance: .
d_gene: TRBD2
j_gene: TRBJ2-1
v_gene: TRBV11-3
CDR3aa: CASSYSGRQNNEQFF
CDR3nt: TGTGCCAGCAGCTATAGCGGGAGGCAGAACAATGAGCAGTTCTTC

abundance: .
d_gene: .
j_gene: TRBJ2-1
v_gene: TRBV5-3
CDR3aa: CARSQKVAGDEQFF
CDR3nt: TGTGCCAGAAGCCAGAAGGTGGCCGGGGACGAGCAGTTCTTC

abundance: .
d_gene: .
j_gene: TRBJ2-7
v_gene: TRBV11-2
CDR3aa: CASRLPGRRYEQYF
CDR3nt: TGTGCCAGCAGATTACCGGGACGGAGATACGAGCAGTACTTC

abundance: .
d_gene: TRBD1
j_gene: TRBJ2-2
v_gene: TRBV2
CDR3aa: CASSGQGRGTGELFF
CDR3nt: TGTGCCAGCAGTGGACAGGGGCGCGGCACCGGGGAGCTGTTTTTT

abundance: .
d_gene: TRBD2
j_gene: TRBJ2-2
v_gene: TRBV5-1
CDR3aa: CASTAGGSTGELFF
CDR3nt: TGCGCCAGCACGGCGGGAGGATCCACCGGGGAGCTGTTTTTT

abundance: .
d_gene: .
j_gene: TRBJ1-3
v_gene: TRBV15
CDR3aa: CATSRGGVGGTYGNTIYF
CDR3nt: TGTGCCACCAGCAGAGGAGGCGTGGGAGGGACTTATGGAAACACCATATATTTT

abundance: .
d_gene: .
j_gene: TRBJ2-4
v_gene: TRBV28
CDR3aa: CASSFGGPKNIQYF
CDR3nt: TGTGCCAGCAGTTTTGGGGGGCCCAAAAACATTCAGTACTTC

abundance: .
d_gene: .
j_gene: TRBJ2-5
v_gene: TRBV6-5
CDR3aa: CASSYMIGSYQETQYF
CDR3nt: TGTGCCAGCAGTTACATGATTGGCTCGTACCAAGAGACCCAGTACTTC

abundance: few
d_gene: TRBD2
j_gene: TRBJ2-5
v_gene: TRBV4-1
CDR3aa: CASSPGTSGGQETQYF
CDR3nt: TGCGCCAGCAGCCCCGGGACTAGCGGGGGGCAAGAGACCCAGTACTTC

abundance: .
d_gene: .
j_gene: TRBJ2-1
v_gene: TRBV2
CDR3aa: CASSVVGNEQFF
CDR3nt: TGTGCCAGCAGTGTGGTGGGCAATGAGCAGTTCTTC

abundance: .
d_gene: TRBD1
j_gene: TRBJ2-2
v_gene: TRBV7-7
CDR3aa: CASSSGTGGLNTGELFF
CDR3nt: TGTGCCAGCAGCTCCGGGACAGGGGGCCTGAACACCGGGGAGCTGTTTTTT

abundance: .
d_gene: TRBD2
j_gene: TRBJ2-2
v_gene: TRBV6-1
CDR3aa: CASSLLAGHTGELFF
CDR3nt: TGTGCCAGCAGCTTACTAGCGGGACACACCGGGGAGCTGTTTTTT

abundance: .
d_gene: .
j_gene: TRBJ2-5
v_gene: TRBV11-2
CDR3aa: CASSFQGGKFQETQYF
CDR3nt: TGTGCCAGCAGCTTTCAAGGCGGGAAGTTTCAAGAGACCCAGTACTTC

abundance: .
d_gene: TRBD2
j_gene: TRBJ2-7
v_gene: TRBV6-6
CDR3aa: CASSSLSGDLGNEQYF
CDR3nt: TGTGCCAGCAGTTCCTTAAGCGGGGACCTGGGAAACGAGCAGTACTTC

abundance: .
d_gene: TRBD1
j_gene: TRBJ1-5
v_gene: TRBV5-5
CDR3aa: CASRMDRDQPQHF
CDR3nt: TGTGCCAGCAGGATGGACAGGGATCAGCCCCAGCATTTT

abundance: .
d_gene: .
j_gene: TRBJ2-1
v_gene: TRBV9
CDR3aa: CASSVERVEGQYNEQFF
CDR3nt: TGTGCCAGCAGCGTAGAGAGGGTAGAGGGGCAGTACAATGAGCAGTTCTTC

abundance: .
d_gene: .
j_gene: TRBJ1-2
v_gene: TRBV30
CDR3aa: CAWSQVEGIYGYTF
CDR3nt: TGTGCCTGGAGTCAGGTGGAGGGCATCTATGGCTACACCTTC

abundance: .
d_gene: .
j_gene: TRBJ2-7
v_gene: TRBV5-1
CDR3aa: CASSFDRGPPYEQYF
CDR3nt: TGCGCCAGCAGCTTCGATCGAGGTCCCCCCTACGAGCAGTACTTC

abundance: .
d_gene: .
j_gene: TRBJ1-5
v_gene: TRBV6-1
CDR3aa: CASSEGNQPQHF
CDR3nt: TGTGCCAGCAGTGAGGGCAATCAGCCCCAGCATTTT

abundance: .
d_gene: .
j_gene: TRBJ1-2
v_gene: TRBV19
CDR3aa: CASSIRTVGYTF
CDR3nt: TGTGCCAGTAGTATCAGGACAGTTGGCTACACCTTC

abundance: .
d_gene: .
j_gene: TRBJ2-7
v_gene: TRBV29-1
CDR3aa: CSVASRGPYEQYF
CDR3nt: TGCAGCGTTGCCTCCCGGGGTCCCTACGAGCAGTACTTC

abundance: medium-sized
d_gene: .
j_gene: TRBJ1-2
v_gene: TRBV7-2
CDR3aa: CASSYRDTRYGYTF
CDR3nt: TGTGCCAGCAGCTACCGGGACACCCGCTATGGCTACACCTTC

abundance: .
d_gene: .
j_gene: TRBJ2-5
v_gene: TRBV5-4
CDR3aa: CASSFGNSGSERETQYF
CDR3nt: TGTGCCAGCAGCTTTGGTAATTCCGGGAGTGAGCGGGAGACCCAGTACTTC

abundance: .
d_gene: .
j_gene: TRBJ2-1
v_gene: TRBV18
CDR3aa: CASSRLGSYNEQFF
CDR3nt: TGTGCCAGCTCCCGACTGGGATCCTACAATGAGCAGTTCTTC

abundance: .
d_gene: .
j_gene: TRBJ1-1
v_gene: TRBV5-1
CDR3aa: CASSLVGDPNTEAFF
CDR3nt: TGCGCCAGCAGCTTGGTTGGGGACCCGAACACTGAAGCTTTCTTT

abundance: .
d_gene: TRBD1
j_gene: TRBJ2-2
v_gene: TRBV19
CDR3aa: CASSIGEGQGGLRTGELFF
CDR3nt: TGTGCCAGTAGTATCGGGGAGGGACAGGGGGGGCTGCGGACCGGGGAGCTGTTTTTT

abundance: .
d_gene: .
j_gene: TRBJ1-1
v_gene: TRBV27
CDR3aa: CASSFWGIRNTEAFF
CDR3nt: TGTGCCAGCAGTTTTTGGGGAATTAGGAACACTGAAGCTTTCTTT

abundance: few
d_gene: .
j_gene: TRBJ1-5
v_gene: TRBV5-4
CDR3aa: CASSLGLDSNQPQHF
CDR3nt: TGTGCCAGCAGCTTGGGACTGGATAGCAATCAGCCCCAGCATTTT

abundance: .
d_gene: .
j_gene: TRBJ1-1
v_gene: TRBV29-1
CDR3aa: CSVVLQGKAEAFF
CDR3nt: TGCAGCGTTGTACTCCAGGGCAAGGCTGAAGCTTTCTTT

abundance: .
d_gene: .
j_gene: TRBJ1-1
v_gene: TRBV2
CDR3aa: CASLLQDGKNTEAFF
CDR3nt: TGTGCCAGCCTTCTACAGGATGGCAAGAACACTGAAGCTTTCTTT

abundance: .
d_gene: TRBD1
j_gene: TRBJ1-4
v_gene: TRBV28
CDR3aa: CASTLPGQREKLFF
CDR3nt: TGTGCCAGCACCCTCCCGGGACAGAGGGAAAAACTGTTTTTT

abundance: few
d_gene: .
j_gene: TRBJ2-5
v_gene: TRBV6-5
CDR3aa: CASSYGTPTQETQYF
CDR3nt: TGTGCCAGCAGTTACGGGACACCAACCCAAGAGACCCAGTACTTC

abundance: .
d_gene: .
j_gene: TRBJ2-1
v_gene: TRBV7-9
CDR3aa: CASSPGGFTGTYNEQFF
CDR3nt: TGTGCCAGCAGCCCGGGTGGGTTTACAGGGACCTACAATGAGCAGTTCTTC

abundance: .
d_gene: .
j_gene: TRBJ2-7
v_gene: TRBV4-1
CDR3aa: CASSLPGRSSYEQYF
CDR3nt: TGCGCCAGCAGCCTCCCCGGACGGAGCTCCTACGAGCAGTACTTC

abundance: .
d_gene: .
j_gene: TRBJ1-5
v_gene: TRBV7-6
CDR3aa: CASSLGGTQPQHF
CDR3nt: TGTGCCAGCAGCTTAGGGGGAACTCAGCCCCAGCATTTT

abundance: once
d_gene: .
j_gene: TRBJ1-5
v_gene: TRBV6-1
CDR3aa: CASSEQGDQPQHF
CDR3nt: TGTGCCAGCAGTGAACAAGGAGATCAGCCCCAGCATTTT

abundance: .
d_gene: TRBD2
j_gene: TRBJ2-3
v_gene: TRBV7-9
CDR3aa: CASSYGRRSTDTQYF
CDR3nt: TGTGCCAGCAGCTACGGGAGGAGGAGCACAGATACGCAGTATTTT

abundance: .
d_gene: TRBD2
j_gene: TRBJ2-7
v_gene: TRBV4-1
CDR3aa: CASSQDRAGGAYEQYF
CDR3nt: TGCGCCAGCAGCCAAGATCGGGCGGGAGGTGCTTACGAGCAGTACTTC

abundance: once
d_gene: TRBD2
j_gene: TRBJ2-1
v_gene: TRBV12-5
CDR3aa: CASDSGGTYNEQFF
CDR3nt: TGTGCTAGTGATAGCGGGGGGACCTACAATGAGCAGTTCTTC

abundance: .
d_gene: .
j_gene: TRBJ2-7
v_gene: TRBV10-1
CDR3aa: CASSESGGINYEQYF
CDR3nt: TGCGCCAGCAGTGAGTCAGGGGGGATCAACTACGAGCAGTACTTC

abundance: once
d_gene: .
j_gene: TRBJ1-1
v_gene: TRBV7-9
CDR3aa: CASSQQGGDPEAFF
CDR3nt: TGTGCCAGCAGCCAACAGGGTGGGGACCCCGAAGCTTTCTTT

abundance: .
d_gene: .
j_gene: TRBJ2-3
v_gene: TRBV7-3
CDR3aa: CASSMSGADTQYF
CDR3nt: TGTGCCAGCAGCATGTCCGGGGCAGATACGCAGTATTTT